This T cell receptor (beta chain) emerged from a study of PD-1 blockade in classical Hodgkin lymphoma. Findings and limits, study-wide: Newly diagnosed patients had diversity similar to the baseline diversity of complete responders. TCR diversity in CD4+, not CD8+, cells rose significantly by C4D1.

Time point of the sample: cycle 4 day 1 (C4D1), after about 6 weeks of nivolumab. Relapse was seen in all patients after autologous stem cell transplantation, and brentuximab vedotin exposure was variable. Here immunoSEQ multiplex PCR was the method, and the copy in TCRdb shows in-frame clones only, minus some. Of 50,000 or so clones in the sample, approximately 86% were seen once. This CDR3 has 14 amino acids. V was shortened by 1 base and J by 4 bases, with 10 bases between the two germline ends. Germline CDR1 is MDHEN and CDR2 is SYDVKM. Turning to this clone: Its antigen remains unidentified.

This chain uses TRBV28 with TRBJ2-5; possible D gene TRBD1, 6 bases. Here the sequenced sample was peripheral blood mononuclear cells (PBMCs), taken before the fourth cycle of nivolumab. This receptor was taken from a human donor with classical Hodgkin lymphoma. The CDR3 DNA is TGTGCCAGCAGTTTATACAGGGACGGAGAGACCCAGTACTTC. This translates into CASSLYRDGETQYF.